The sequence of this TCR beta chain was determined in a study of blood T cell repertoires in COVID-19. Whole-study context: Sites in the United States, Italy and Spain provided acute and convalescent COVID-19 samples. In each case, the material was cDNA or gDNA derived from T cells, B-cell-depleted T cells, or PBMCs.

Patients in Seattle were enrolled during active infection, then followed longitudinally. Per the authors' pipeline: Researchers report that nucleated cell counts were estimated from reference gene primer amplification. Profiled with immunoSEQ multiplex PCR; TCRdb holds only in-frame clones, not every one. V and J calls plus clone size are reproduced from that table; the DNA served to infer D and trimming. Of 60,000 to 90,000 clones listed, 70% to 90% are singletons. Germline V lookup: CDR1 SGHNT, CDR2 YYREEE (reference sequence). V lost 4 bases and J 6 bases, leaving 13 bases between the germline ends. There are 13 residues in the CDR3.

J is TRBJ1-2 and V is TRBV5-4; possibly TRBD1 for D (6 bases). Sequencing was performed on peripheral blood. The clonotype was recovered from a man between 60 and 70 years old with COVID-19, enrolled during active disease. The CDR3 protein is CASSPDSPDGYTF. DNA for the CDR3: TGTGCCAGCAGCCCGGACAGCCCCGATGGCTACACCTTC.